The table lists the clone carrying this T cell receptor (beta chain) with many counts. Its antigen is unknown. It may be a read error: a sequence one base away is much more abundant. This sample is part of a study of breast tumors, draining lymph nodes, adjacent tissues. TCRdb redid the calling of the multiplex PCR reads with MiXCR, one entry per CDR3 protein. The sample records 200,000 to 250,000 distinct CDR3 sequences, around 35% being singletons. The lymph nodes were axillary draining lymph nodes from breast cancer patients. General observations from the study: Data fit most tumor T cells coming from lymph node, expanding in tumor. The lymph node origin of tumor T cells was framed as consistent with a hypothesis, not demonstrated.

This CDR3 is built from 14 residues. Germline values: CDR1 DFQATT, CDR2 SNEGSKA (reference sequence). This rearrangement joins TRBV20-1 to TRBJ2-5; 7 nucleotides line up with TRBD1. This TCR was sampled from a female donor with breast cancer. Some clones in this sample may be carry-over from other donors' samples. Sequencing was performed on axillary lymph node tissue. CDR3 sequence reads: CSAEQGIVQATQYF. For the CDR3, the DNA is TGCAGTGCTGAACAGGGGATCGTCCAAGCGACCCAGTACTTC.